A selection of T cell receptor beta chains follows, all from one sample in a study of blood T cell repertoires in COVID-19. Data came from immunoSEQ multiplex PCR; TCRdb stores just in-frame clones and leaves some out. The sample comprises 140,000 to 150,000 clones, 87% of which are singletons, and 11% rests with the top ten. The specimen sequenced was PBMCs or T cells enriched from blood (not recorded which). Receptors originate from a man in his fifties or sixties who had recovered from COVID-19. Each CDR3 is given with its conserved first and last residue. The D gene is left open where the match is weak. The listing skips clone size in some rows; elsewhere it reads once, few, many or a size class.

J: TRBJ2-6
size: -
D: -
V: TRBV14
CDR3: CASSQALSGANVLTF
DNA: TGTGCCAGCAGCCAAGCTTTGTCTGGGGCCAACGTCCTGACTTTC

J: TRBJ2-1
size: -
D: -
V: TRBV28
CDR3: CATSTGSAESYNEQFF
DNA: TGTGCCACCTCGACTGGGAGTGCCGAATCCTACAATGAGCAGTTCTTC

J: TRBJ1-1
size: -
D: -
V: TRBV30
CDR3: CAWSVGPNTEAFF
DNA: TGTGCCTGGAGTGTTGGGCCAAACACTGAAGCTTTCTTT

J: TRBJ1-3
size: -
D: TRBD1
V: TRBV18
CDR3: CASSLKTGTDSGNTIYF
DNA: TGTGCCAGCTCACTTAAGACAGGGACTGACTCTGGAAACACCATATATTTT

J: TRBJ2-7
size: -
D: -
V: TRBV3-1/TRBV3-2
CDR3: CASSQVRADEQYF
DNA: TGTGCCAGCAGCCAAGTCAGGGCGGACGAGCAGTACTTC

J: TRBJ1-5
size: once
D: -
V: TRBV30
CDR3: CAWSVGLDQPQHF
DNA: TGTGCCTGGAGTGTTGGCTTGGATCAGCCCCAGCATTTT

J: TRBJ1-5
size: few
D: TRBD1
V: TRBV15
CDR3: CATRGTGGYQPQHF
DNA: TGTGCCACCAGGGGGACAGGGGGCTATCAGCCCCAGCATTTT

J: TRBJ1-2
size: -
D: -
V: TRBV6-4
CDR3: CASSDTGISSGYTF
DNA: TGTGCCAGCAGTGACACGGGGATTAGCTCTGGCTACACCTTC

J: TRBJ2-3
size: -
D: TRBD2
V: TRBV6-5
CDR3: CASSMGLALDTQYF
DNA: TGTGCCAGCAGCATGGGACTAGCGTTGGATACGCAGTATTTT

J: TRBJ1-2
size: -
D: -
V: TRBV5-4
CDR3: CASSLGQATNGYTF
DNA: TGTGCCAGCAGCTTGGGACAGGCGACTAATGGCTACACCTTC

J: TRBJ2-5
size: -
D: -
V: TRBV5-1
CDR3: CASSPGSTQETQYF
DNA: TGCGCCAGCAGCCCCGGGTCTACCCAAGAGACCCAGTACTTC

J: TRBJ1-2
size: few
D: TRBD1
V: TRBV5-1
CDR3: CASSLADRDHYGYTF
DNA: TGCGCCAGCAGCTTGGCAGACAGGGATCACTATGGCTACACCTTC

J: TRBJ2-7
size: -
D: TRBD2
V: TRBV12-3/TRBV12-4
CDR3: CASSGGAYEQYF
DNA: TGTGCCAGCAGTGGGGGGGCCTACGAGCAGTACTTC

J: TRBJ2-2
size: once
D: -
V: TRBV2
CDR3: CASSESSTGKLFF
DNA: TGTGCCAGCAGTGAGTCTTCGACCGGGAAGCTGTTTTTT

J: TRBJ2-7
size: -
D: TRBD2
V: TRBV15
CDR3: CATSRGGLGGVVEQYF
DNA: TGTGCCACCAGCAGGGGCGGTCTGGGGGGGGTTGTTGAGCAGTACTTC

J: TRBJ2-7
size: -
D: -
V: TRBV30
CDR3: CAWGTGRGYEQYF
DNA: TGTGCCTGGGGTACAGGGAGGGGGTACGAGCAGTACTTC

J: TRBJ1-2
size: -
D: -
V: TRBV15
CDR3: CATSRAGVRYGYTF
DNA: TGTGCCACCAGCAGAGCCGGGGTGCGTTATGGCTACACCTTC

J: TRBJ1-3
size: -
D: -
V: TRBV11-2
CDR3: CASSPPGTGNTIYF
DNA: TGTGCCAGCAGCCCCCCGGGGACTGGAAACACCATATATTTT

J: TRBJ1-3
size: -
D: -
V: TRBV5-1
CDR3: CASSLQGRLGNTIYF
DNA: TGCGCCAGCAGCTTACAGGGTCGTTTGGGAAACACCATATATTTT

J: TRBJ1-1
size: -
D: -
V: TRBV2
CDR3: CASSEARGLMGTEAFF
DNA: TGTGCCAGCAGTGAAGCGCGCGGACTCATGGGGACTGAAGCTTTCTTT

J: TRBJ2-7
size: -
D: -
V: TRBV5-6
CDR3: CASSNGFQGSNEQYF
DNA: TGTGCCAGCAGCAATGGGTTCCAGGGGAGCAACGAGCAGTACTTC

J: TRBJ2-2
size: few
D: TRBD1
V: TRBV5-4
CDR3: CASSSRDRVVEGKFAGELFF
DNA: TGTGCCAGCAGCTCCCGGGACAGGGTGGTCGAGGGTAAATTTGCCGGGGAGCTGTTTTTT

J: TRBJ1-4
size: -
D: -
V: TRBV5-5
CDR3: CASSSWREGEKLFF
DNA: TGTGCCAGCAGCTCCTGGCGGGAAGGTGAAAAACTGTTTTTT

J: TRBJ1-2
size: -
D: -
V: TRBV7-2
CDR3: CASSLYRNNGYTF
DNA: TGTGCCAGCAGCTTATACAGAAATAATGGCTACACCTTC

J: TRBJ1-4
size: -
D: -
V: TRBV19
CDR3: CASRFSGTTSEKLFF
DNA: TGTGCCAGTAGGTTCTCCGGGACAACTTCTGAAAAACTGTTTTTT

J: TRBJ2-5
size: -
D: -
V: TRBV27
CDR3: CASSLSHSQETQYF
DNA: TGTGCCAGCAGTTTATCGCACAGCCAAGAGACCCAGTACTTC

J: TRBJ1-1
size: -
D: -
V: TRBV28
CDR3: CASSLTGMNTEAFF
DNA: TGTGCCAGCAGTCTGACAGGTATGAACACTGAAGCTTTCTTT

J: TRBJ2-1
size: -
D: -
V: TRBV10-2
CDR3: CASSGDYEQFF
DNA: TGCGCCAGCAGTGGCGATTATGAGCAGTTCTTC

J: TRBJ1-6
size: -
D: -
V: TRBV6-1
CDR3: CASSEAQVNSPLHF
DNA: TGTGCCAGCAGTGAAGCTCAGGTTAATTCACCCCTCCACTTT

J: TRBJ1-2
size: -
D: TRBD1
V: TRBV28
CDR3: CASNSGTGYGYTF
DNA: TGTGCCAGCAACTCCGGGACAGGGTATGGCTACACCTTC

J: TRBJ1-2
size: many
D: -
V: TRBV4-2
CDR3: CASSQARGGSYGYTF
DNA: TGTGCCAGCAGCCAAGCCAGGGGCGGGAGCTATGGCTACACCTTC

J: TRBJ1-6
size: -
D: -
V: TRBV6-5
CDR3: CASSQQGNNSPLHF
DNA: TGTGCCAGCAGTCAACAGGGAAATAATTCACCCCTCCACTTT

J: TRBJ2-5
size: -
D: -
V: TRBV27
CDR3: CASSARRPQETQYF
DNA: TGTGCCAGCAGCGCTAGACGACCCCAAGAGACCCAGTACTTC

J: TRBJ2-2
size: -
D: -
V: TRBV19
CDR3: CASSIGGGNTGELFF
DNA: TGTGCCAGTAGTATAGGGGGAGGTAACACCGGGGAGCTGTTTTTT

J: TRBJ2-7
size: -
D: -
V: TRBV28
CDR3: CASSYGTSYEQYF
DNA: TGTGCCAGCTCATACGGGACTTCCTACGAGCAGTACTTC

J: TRBJ1-4
size: -
D: TRBD1
V: TRBV7-9
CDR3: CASSPGDRVGEKLFF
DNA: TGTGCCAGCAGCCCTGGGGACAGGGTGGGGGAAAAACTGTTTTTT

J: TRBJ2-1
size: once
D: TRBD2
V: TRBV11-3
CDR3: CASSPRGVSGRDEQFF
DNA: TGTGCCAGCAGCCCCCGGGGGGTTAGCGGGAGAGACGAGCAGTTCTTC

J: TRBJ2-2
size: -
D: TRBD2
V: TRBV29-1
CDR3: CSVALGGAGANTGELFF
DNA: TGCAGCGTTGCCCTAGGGGGAGCGGGGGCGAACACCGGGGAGCTGTTTTTT

J: TRBJ2-3
size: -
D: TRBD2
V: TRBV7-8
CDR3: CASRPSGVGDTQYF
DNA: TGTGCCAGCAGGCCTAGCGGGGTCGGAGATACGCAGTATTTT

J: TRBJ2-7
size: once
D: -
V: TRBV28
CDR3: CASSLGGQVLYEQYF
DNA: TGTGCCAGCAGTTTGGGGGGGCAAGTTCTCTACGAGCAGTACTTC

J: TRBJ2-5
size: once
D: -
V: TRBV3-1/TRBV3-2
CDR3: CASSPRQTQETQYF
DNA: TGTGCCAGCAGCCCCCGACAGACCCAAGAGACCCAGTACTTC

J: TRBJ2-7
size: -
D: TRBD2
V: TRBV7-9
CDR3: CASSQSPGTSRGEQYF
DNA: TGTGCCAGCAGCCAATCCCCCGGGACTAGCCGCGGCGAGCAGTACTTC

J: TRBJ1-2
size: -
D: -
V: TRBV28
CDR3: CASSLAGGGYGYTF
DNA: TGTGCCAGCAGTTTAGCTGGGGGGGGCTATGGCTACACCTTC